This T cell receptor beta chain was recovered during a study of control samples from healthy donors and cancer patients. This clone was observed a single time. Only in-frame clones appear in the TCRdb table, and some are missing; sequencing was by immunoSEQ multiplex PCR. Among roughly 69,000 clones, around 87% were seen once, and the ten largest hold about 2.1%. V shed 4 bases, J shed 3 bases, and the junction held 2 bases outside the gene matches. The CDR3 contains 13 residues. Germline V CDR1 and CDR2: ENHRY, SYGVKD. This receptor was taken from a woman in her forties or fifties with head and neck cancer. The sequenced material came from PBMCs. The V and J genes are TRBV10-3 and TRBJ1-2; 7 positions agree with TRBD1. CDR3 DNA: TGTGCCATCAGTGGACAGGGAGACTATGGCTACACCTTC. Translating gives CAISGQGDYGYTF.